This passage covers 20 T cell receptor beta chains from one sample sequenced in a study of blood T cell repertoires in COVID-19. Clones were read by immunoSEQ multiplex PCR, and TCRdb kept only the in-frame ones, dropping some. The table records 230,000 or so clones, approximately 82% of them present only once. The sample taken for sequencing was peripheral blood. Receptors originate from a man between 40 and 49 years old who had recovered from COVID-19.

Remarks on this clone: At one boundary the junction diverges from the germline segment, which might be a read error. CDR3 amino acids: CASSSGTTIYF. DNA of the CDR3: TGTGCCAGCAGCTCAGGAACCACCATATATTTT. The chain carries TRBV25-1 and TRBJ1-3; D not resolved. This CDR3 has 11 amino acids. Germline CDR1 MGHDK, CDR2 SYGVNS.

The gene calls are TRBV2 and TRBJ2-5; 9 bases are shared with TRBD1. J lost 1 base, V lost 6 bases, and 9 bases had no gene match. The CDR3 is 16 residues long. Germline assignment: CDR1 SNHLY and CDR2 FYNNEI. This CDR3 reads CASSDTGGVIQETQYF. CDR3 nucleotide sequence: TGTGCCAGCAGCGATACAGGGGGCGTGATCCAAGAGACCCAGTACTTC.

The genes are TRBV21-1 and TRBJ2-1; TRBD2 is taken as the D call from the table, unchecked against the DNA. TRBV21-1 is a listed pseudogene. There are 16 residues in the CDR3. The CDR3 is CASIRCGLAPSNEQFF. The CDR3 coding sequence is TGTGCCAGCATCCGATGTGGGCTAGCGCCCTCCAATGAGCAGTTCTTC.

The chain is built from TRBV29-1 and TRBJ1-4; D is unresolved. Germline V gene lookup returns CDR1 SQVTM and CDR2 ANQGSEA. CDR3 length: 14 residues. V shed 6 bases and J shed 6 bases, with 17 bases lying between them. CDR3 sequence reads: CSVPSPQGDEKLFF. CDR3 nucleotides: TGCAGCGTCCCCTCGCCCCAAGGAGATGAAAAACTGTTTTTT.

J is TRBJ2-1 and V is TRBV25-1, with 9 bases fitting TRBD2. CDR1 MGHDK and CDR2 SYGVNS come from the germline V gene. CDR3 length: 15 amino acids. Trimming at V came to 6 bases and at J to 1 base, leaving 4 bases not matched to a gene. Here the CDR3 DNA reads TGTGCCAGCAGCGATCTAGCGGGATCCTACAATGAGCAGTTCTTC. This sequence encodes CASSDLAGSYNEQFF.

This clone showed up just a few times. The chain is built from TRBV7-8 and TRBJ2-1; 11 bases match TRBD1. Germline V gene lookup returns CDR1 SGHVS and CDR2 FQNEAQ. With V trimmed by 5 bases and J by 8 bases, 11 bases remained unmatched. This CDR3 has 16 amino acids. The CDR3 nucleotides read TGTGCCAGCAGCCAGCCCCCGGGACAGGGGGACTATGAGCAGTTCTTC. Protein product: CASSQPPGQGDYEQFF.

In this sample, this clone turned up a few times. The chain recombines TRBV2 with TRBJ1-1; D not resolved. The CDR3 is 14 amino acids. The germline V and J ends were trimmed by 4 bases and 4 bases, with 13 bases remaining between them. The V gene's germline CDR1 is SNHLY and CDR2 FYNNEI. Here the CDR3 DNA reads TGTGCCAGCAGTGCTTGGCAGGAAGTCACTGAAGCTTTCTTT. This sequence encodes CASSAWQEVTEAFF.

The chain employs TRBV27 and TRBJ2-6; 8 nucleotides align to TRBD1. V gave up 5 bases and J gave up 2 bases; unmatched junction bases: 17. CDR1 and CDR2 from the germline V gene are MNHEY and SMNVEV (reference sequence). This CDR3 is 20 amino acids long. DNA for the CDR3: TGTGCCAGCAGTCGGACAGGGATAAATCTCGCCGCCCCTGGGGCCAACGTCCTGACTTTC. This gives the protein CASSRTGINLAAPGANVLTF.

The chain recombines TRBV29-1 with TRBJ2-7; tentatively, D is TRBD2 (6 bases). V lost 3 bases to trimming and J lost 3 bases, with 9 bases between them. Germline lookup yields CDR1 SQVTM and CDR2 ANQGSEA. This CDR3 contains 12 residues. CDR3 nucleotides: TGCAGCGTTGACGGCGGGAACTACGAGCAGTACTTC. Amino acids: CSVDGGNYEQYF.

With respect to this clone: Germline is not matched at one junction end, which may reflect a read error. The chain recombines TRBV7-2 with TRBJ1-3; the D gene is possibly TRBD1 (6 bases). Germline V gene lookup returns CDR1 SGHTA and CDR2 FQGNSA. The CDR3 extends over 15 amino acids. The CDR3: CASSLAGGGVPLRDF. The CDR3 DNA reads TGTGCCAGCAGCTTAGCCGGGGGGGGCGTCCCGCTTCGGGATTTT.

The chain links TRBV2 to TRBJ2-2; D unclear. Trimming shortened V by 7 bases and J by 5 bases, and 11 bases separated the two germline ends. Germline assignment: CDR1 SNHLY and CDR2 FYNNEI. There are 13 residues in the CDR3. The CDR3 coding sequence is TGTGCCAGCATAGCTTCGTGGACCGGGGAGCTGTTTTTT. Translating it yields CASIASWTGELFF.

This chain links TRBV6-5 with TRBJ2-7; D not certain. Germline V gives CDR1 MNHEY, CDR2 SVGAGI. This CDR3 is 13 amino acids long. Trimming pared 0 bases from V and 5 bases from J, leaving 8 bases between. The CDR3 loop is CASSYSPPNEQYF. CDR3 nucleotide sequence: TGTGCCAGCAGTTACTCCCCTCCTAACGAGCAGTACTTC.

Only a few counts were recorded for this clone. The chain recombines TRBV28 with TRBJ1-6; D ambiguous. The germline V gene has CDR1 MDHEN and CDR2 SYDVKM. CDR3 length: 12 amino acids. V was cut by 6 bases and J by 9 bases, with 9 bases left in between. Here the CDR3 reads CASSRFSSPLHF. The DNA for the CDR3 is TGTGCCAGCAGCCGTTTCAGTTCACCCCTCCACTTT.

The gene calls are TRBV4-1 and TRBJ1-2, with TRBD1 identical over 8 bases. This CDR3 region has 15 residues. The germline V gene has CDR1 MGHRA and CDR2 YSYEKL. The ends lost 4 bases at V and 2 bases at J; junction bases unmatched: 6. This chain's CDR3 is CASSPTGVGNYGYTF. The CDR3 DNA sequence: TGCGCCAGCAGCCCGACAGGGGTTGGGAACTATGGCTACACCTTC.

V gene TRBV2 combines with J gene TRBJ2-3, with TRBD2 matching 8 bases. V was clipped by 5 bases and J by 3 bases; unmatched bases: 4. The CDR3 is 14 residues long. Germline V lookup: CDR1 SNHLY, CDR2 FYNNEI. CDR3 sequence reads: CASSIAGLTDTQYF. The CDR3 coding sequence is TGTGCCAGCAGTATAGCGGGACTAACAGATACGCAGTATTTT.

The chain joins TRBV5-4 to TRBJ2-1; D not certain. Trimming shortened V by 2 bases and J by 3 bases, and 12 bases separated the two germline ends. CDR1 is SGHNT and CDR2 is YYREEE in the germline V gene (reference sequence). The CDR3 runs to 15 residues. This CDR3 reads CASSLDRVDYNEQFF. The DNA for the CDR3 is TGTGCCAGCAGCTTAGACCGGGTGGACTACAATGAGCAGTTCTTC.

The chain carries TRBV3-1 (or the pseudogene TRBV3-2) and TRBJ2-7; D may be TRBD2 (5 bases). CDR1 LGHDT and CDR2 YNNKEL come from the germline V gene (reference sequence). The CDR3 loop spans 13 amino acids. The V end lost 3 bases, the J end lost 3 bases, and 9 bases lay between the germline ends. As DNA, the CDR3 is TGTGCCAGCAGCCACCAGCGGAACTACGAGCAGTACTTC. Translating gives CASSHQRNYEQYF.

This sequence joins TRBV5-1 and TRBJ1-1; D remains unclear. This CDR3 region has 13 residues. Germline V gives CDR1 SGHRS, CDR2 YFSETQ. Trimming shortened V by 5 bases and J by 0 bases, and 8 bases separated the two germline ends. The CDR3 sequence is CASRGVMNTEAFF. DNA for the CDR3: TGCGCCAGCAGGGGCGTCATGAACACTGAAGCTTTCTTT.

Turning to this clone: The same CDR3 also results from other DNA sequences found in this sample. V gene TRBV30 combines with J gene TRBJ2-5; a possible D gene is TRBD1 (6 bases). There are 13 residues in the CDR3. V shed 0 bases and J shed 5 bases, with 10 bases lying between them. The germline gives CDR1 GTSNPN, CDR2 SVGIG (reference sequence). CDR3 bases: TGTGCCTGGAGTGTACAGGGAGCGGAGACCCAGTACTTC. Protein product: CAWSVQGAETQYF.

This chain uses TRBV6-5 with TRBJ1-5; 7 bases line up with TRBD1. With V trimmed by 8 bases and J by 4 bases, 5 bases remained unmatched. The CDR3 extends over 13 amino acids. The germline V gene encodes CDR1 MNHEY and CDR2 SVGAGI. In nucleotides, the CDR3 is TGTGCCAGCCACGGGACAGTAAATCAGCCCCAGCATTTT. Translating gives CASHGTVNQPQHF.